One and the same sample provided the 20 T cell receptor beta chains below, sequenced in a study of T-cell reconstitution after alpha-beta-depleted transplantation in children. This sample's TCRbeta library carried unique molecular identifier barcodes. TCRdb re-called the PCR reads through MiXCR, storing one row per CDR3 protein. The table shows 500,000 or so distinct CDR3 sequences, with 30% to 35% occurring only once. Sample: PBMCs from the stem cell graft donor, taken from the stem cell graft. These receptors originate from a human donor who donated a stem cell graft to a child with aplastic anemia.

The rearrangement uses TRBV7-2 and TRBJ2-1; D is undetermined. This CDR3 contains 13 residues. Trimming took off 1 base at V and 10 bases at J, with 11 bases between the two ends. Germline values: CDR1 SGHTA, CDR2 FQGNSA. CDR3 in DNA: TGTGCCAGCAGCTTAGAAAGAGTGTTGGAGCAGTTCTTC. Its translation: CASSLERVLEQFF. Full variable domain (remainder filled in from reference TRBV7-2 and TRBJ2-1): GAGVSQSPSNKVTEKGKDVELRCDPISGHTALYWYRQSLGQGLEFLIYFQGNSAPDKSGLPSDRFSAERTGGSVSTLTIQRTQQEDSAVYLCASSLERVLEQFFGPGTRLTVL.

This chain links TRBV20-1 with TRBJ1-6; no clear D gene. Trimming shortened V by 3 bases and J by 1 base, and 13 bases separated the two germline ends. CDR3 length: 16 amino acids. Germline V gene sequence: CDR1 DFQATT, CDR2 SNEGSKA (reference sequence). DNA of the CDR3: TGCAGTGCTAGGGCGGTGGTCGGGTCCTATAATTCACCCCTCCACTTT. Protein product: CSARAVVGSYNSPLHF.

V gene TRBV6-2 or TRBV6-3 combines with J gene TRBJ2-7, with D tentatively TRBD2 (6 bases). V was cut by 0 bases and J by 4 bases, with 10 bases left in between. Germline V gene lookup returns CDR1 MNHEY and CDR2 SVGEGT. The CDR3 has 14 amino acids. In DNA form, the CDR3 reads TGTGCCAGCAGTTACTCAAGACTAGTTTACGAGCAGTACGTC. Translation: CASSYSRLVYEQYV.

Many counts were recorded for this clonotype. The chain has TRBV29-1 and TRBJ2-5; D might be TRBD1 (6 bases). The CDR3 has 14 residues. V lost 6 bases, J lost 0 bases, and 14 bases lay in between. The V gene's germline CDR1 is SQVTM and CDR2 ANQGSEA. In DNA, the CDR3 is TGCAGCGTCATTCCCGGGACATACCAAGAGACCCAGTACTTC. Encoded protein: CSVIPGTYQETQYF.

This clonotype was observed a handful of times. CDR3 nucleotides: TGTGCCACCAGTGATCCCTCGGACGGGGATAGCAATCAGCCCCAGCATTTT. Its protein product is CATSDPSDGDSNQPQHF. The genes are TRBV24-1 and TRBJ1-5; D gene uncertain. CDR3 length: 17 amino acids. Germline V gives CDR1 KGHDR, CDR2 SFDVKD. V was clipped by 3 bases and J by 0 bases, with 14 bases between them.

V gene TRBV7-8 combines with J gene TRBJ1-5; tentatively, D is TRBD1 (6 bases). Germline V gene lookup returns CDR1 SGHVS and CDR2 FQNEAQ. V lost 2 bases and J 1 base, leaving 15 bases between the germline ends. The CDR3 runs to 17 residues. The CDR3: CASSLYDRRPSNQPQHF. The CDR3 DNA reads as TGTGCCAGCAGCTTATACGACAGGCGGCCCAGCAATCAGCCCCAGCATTTT. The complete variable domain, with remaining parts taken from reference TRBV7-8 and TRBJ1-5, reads GAGVSQSPRYKVAKRGQDVALRCDPISGHVSLFWYQQALGQGPEFLTYFQNEAQLDKSGLPSDRFFAERPEGSVSTLKIQRTQQEDSAVYLCASSLYDRRPSNQPQHFGDGTRLSIL.

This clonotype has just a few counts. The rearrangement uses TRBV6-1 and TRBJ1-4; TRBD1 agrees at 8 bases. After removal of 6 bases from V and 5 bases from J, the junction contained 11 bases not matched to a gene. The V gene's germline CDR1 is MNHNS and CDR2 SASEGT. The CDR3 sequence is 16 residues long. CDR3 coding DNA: TGTGCCAGCAGCTCCGCAGGGGGCATCGGGAATGAAAAACTGTTTTTT. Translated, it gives CASSSAGGIGNEKLFF.

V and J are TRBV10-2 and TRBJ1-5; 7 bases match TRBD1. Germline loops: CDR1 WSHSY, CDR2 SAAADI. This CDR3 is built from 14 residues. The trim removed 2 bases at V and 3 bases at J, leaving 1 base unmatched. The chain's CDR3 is CASSEDRANQPQHF. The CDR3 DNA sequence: TGCGCCAGCAGTGAGGACAGGGCCAATCAGCCCCAGCATTTT.

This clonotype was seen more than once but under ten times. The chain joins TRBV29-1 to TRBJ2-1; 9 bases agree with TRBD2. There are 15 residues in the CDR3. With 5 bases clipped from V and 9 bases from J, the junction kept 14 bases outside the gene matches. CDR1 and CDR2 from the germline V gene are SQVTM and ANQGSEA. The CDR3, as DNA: TGCAGCGTTCCCCCACCGGGACTAGCCCGGGGTGAGCAGTTCTTC. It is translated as CSVPPPGLARGEQFF.

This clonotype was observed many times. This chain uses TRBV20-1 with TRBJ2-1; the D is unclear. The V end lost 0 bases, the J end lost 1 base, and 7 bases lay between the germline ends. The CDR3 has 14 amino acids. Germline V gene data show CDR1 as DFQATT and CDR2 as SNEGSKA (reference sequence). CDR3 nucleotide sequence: TGCAGTGCTAGAGATCTTGGTTCCTACAATGAGCAGTTCTTC. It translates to CSARDLGSYNEQFF.

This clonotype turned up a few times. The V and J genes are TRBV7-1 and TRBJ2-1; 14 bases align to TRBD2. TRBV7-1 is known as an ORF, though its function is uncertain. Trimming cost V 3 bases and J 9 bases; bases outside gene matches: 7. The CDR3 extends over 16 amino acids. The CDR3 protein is CASSSGLAGGTSEQFF. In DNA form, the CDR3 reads TGTGCCAGCAGCTCCGGACTAGCGGGAGGAACAAGTGAGCAGTTCTTC.

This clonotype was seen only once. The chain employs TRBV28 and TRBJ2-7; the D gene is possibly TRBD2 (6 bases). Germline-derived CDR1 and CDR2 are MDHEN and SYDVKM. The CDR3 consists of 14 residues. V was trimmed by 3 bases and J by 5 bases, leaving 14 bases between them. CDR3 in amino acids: CASSLSGGRDEQYF. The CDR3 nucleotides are TGTGCCAGCAGTTTGTCCGGAGGGCGAGACGAGCAGTACTTC.

The CDR3 DNA follows: TGTGCCAGCAGTTATACTGCAGCTCGAAATGAAAAACTGTTTTTT. It yields the protein CASSYTAARNEKLFF. The rearrangement links TRBV7-2 to TRBJ1-4; no reliable D call. CDR1 is SGHTA, CDR2 FQGNSA, per germline. Trimming cost V 6 bases and J 5 bases, with 16 bases left between them. This CDR3 contains 15 residues.

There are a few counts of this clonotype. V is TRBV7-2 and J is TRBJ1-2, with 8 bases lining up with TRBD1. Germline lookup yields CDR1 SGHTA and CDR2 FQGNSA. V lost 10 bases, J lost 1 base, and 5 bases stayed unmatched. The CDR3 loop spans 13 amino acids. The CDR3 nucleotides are TGTGCCACCTCGGGACAGGTTAACTATGGCTACACCTTC. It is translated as CATSGQVNYGYTF.

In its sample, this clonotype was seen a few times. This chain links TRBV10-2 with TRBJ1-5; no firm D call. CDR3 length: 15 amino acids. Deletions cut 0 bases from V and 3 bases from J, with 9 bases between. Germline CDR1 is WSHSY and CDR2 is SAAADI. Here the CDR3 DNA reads TGCGCCAGCAGTGAGTCGGGCCAGCCCAATCAGCCCCAGCATTTT. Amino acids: CASSESGQPNQPQHF.

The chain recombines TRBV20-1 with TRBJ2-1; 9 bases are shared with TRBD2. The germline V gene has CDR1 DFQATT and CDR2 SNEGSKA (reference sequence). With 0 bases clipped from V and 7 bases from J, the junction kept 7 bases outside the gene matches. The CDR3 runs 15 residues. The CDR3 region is CSARDSGTSFNEQFF. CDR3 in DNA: TGCAGTGCTAGAGATTCCGGGACTAGCTTTAATGAGCAGTTCTTC.

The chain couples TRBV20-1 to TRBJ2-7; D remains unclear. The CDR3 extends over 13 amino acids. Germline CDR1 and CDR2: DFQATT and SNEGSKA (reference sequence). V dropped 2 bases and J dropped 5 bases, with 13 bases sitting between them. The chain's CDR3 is CSARLQSRDEQYF. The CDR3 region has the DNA TGCAGTGCTAGACTTCAAAGTCGGGACGAGCAGTACTTC.

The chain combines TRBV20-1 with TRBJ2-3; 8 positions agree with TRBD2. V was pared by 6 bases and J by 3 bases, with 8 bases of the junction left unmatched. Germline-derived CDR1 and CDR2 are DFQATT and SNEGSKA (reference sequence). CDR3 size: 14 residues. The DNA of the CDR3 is TGCAGTGCCCCCCGGCCTAGCGGGACAGATACGCAGTATTTT. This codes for CSAPRPSGTDTQYF.

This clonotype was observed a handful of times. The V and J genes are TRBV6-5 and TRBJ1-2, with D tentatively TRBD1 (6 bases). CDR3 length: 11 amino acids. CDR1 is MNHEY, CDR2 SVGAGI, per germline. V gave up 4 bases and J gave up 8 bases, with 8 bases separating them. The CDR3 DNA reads TGTGCCAGCAGTTCCAGGGGAGGCTACACCTTC. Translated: CASSSRGGYTF.

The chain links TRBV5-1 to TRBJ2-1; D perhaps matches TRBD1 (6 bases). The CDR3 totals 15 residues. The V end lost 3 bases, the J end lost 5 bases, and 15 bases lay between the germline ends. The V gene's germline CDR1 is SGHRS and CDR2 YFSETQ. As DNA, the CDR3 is TGCGCCAGCAGCTCAAGGACAGATGGGCACAATGAGCAGTTCTTC. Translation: CASSSRTDGHNEQFF.